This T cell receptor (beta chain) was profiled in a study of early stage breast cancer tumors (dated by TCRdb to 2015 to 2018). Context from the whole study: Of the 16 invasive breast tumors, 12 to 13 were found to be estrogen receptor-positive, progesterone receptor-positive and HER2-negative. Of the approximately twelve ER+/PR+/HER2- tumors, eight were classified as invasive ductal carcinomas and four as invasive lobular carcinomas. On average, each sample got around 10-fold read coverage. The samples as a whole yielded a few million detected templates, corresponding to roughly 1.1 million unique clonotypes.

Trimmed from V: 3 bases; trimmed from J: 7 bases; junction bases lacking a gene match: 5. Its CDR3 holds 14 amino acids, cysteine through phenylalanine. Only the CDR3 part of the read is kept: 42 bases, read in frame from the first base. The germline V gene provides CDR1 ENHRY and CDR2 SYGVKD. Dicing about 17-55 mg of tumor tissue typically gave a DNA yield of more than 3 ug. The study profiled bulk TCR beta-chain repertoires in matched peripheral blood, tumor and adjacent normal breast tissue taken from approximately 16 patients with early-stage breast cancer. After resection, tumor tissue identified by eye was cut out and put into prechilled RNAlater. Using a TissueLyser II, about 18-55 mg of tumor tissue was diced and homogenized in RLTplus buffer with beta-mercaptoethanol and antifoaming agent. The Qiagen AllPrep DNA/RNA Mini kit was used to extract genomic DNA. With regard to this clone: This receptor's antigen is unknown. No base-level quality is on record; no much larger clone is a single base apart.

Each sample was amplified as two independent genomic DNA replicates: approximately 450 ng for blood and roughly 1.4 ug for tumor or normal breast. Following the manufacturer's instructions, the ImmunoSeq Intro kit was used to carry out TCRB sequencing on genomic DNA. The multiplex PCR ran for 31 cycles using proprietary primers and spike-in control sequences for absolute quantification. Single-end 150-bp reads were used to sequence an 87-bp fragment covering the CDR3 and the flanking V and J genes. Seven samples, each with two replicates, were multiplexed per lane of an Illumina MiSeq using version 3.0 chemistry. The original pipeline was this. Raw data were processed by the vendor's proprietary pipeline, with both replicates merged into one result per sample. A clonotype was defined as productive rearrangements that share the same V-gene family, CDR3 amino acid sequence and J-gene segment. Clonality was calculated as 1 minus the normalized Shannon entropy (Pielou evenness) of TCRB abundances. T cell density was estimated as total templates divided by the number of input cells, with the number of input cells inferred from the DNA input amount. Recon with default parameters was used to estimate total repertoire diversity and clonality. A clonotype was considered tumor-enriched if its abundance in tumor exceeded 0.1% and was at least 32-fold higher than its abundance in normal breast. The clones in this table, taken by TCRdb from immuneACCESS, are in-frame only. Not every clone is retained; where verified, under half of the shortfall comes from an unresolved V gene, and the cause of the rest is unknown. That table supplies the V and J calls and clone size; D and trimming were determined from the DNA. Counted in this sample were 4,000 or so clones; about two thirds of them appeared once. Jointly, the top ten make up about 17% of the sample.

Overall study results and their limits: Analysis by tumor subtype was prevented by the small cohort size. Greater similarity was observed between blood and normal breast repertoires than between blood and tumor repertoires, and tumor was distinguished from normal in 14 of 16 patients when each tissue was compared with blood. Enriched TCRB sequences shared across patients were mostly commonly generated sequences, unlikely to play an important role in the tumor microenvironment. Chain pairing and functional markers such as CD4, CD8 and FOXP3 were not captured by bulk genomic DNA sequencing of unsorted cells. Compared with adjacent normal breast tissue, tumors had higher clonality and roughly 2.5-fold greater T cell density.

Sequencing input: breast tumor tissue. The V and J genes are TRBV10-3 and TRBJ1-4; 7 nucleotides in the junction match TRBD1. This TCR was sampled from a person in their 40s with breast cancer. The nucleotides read TGTGCCATCAGTGAAGGGACAGCCAGTGAAAAACTGTTTTTT. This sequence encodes CAISEGTASEKLFF.